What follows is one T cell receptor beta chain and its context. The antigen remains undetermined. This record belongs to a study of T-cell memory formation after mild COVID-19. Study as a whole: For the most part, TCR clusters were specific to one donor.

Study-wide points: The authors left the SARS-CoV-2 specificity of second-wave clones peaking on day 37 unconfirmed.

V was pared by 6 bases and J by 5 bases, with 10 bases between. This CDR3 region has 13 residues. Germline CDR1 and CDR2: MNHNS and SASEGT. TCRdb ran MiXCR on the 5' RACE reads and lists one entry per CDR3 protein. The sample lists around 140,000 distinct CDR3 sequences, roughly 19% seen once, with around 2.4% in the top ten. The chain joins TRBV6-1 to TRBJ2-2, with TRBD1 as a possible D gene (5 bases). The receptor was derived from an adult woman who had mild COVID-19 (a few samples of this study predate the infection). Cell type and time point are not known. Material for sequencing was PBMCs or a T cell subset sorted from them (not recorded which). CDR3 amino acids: CASRRQGTGELFF. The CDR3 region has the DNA TGTGCCAGCAGGCGGCAGGGAACCGGGGAGCTGTTTTTT.